A single sample is the source of the 20 T cell receptor beta chains below, sequenced in a study of blood T cells in healthy people across ages. A second PCR of about 6 to 11 cycles used a sample-barcoded 5' primer and a J-beta primer mix. Via MiXCR, TCRdb re-called the 5' RACE reads, giving one row per CDR3 protein. The sample holds around 650,000 distinct CDR3 sequences, around 32% seen once. Sequenced: blood. The receptor set was obtained from an elderly woman in good health.

This clonotype was counted a few times. The gene calls are TRBV3-1 and TRBJ2-7; no definite D call. The CDR3 covers 11 residues. Germline CDR1 and CDR2: LGHDT and YNNKEL (reference sequence). Trimming pared 0 bases from V and 12 bases from J, leaving 9 bases between. CDR3 sequence reads: CASSQDFQVYF. CDR3 nucleotides: TGTGCCAGCAGCCAAGACTTCCAAGTGTACTTC.

The genes are TRBV10-1 and TRBJ2-1, with 10 bases matching TRBD1. Germline trimming cut 4 bases from V and 2 bases from J; bases unmatched to any gene: 2. Germline CDR1 is WNHNN and CDR2 is SYGVQD (reference sequence). The CDR3 is 15 amino acids. The CDR3 DNA is TGCGCCAGCAGTGTGGGGACAGGGGCCTACAATGAGCAGTTCTTC. This codes for CASSVGTGAYNEQFF.

This clonotype was recorded at least ten times. V gene TRBV5-4 combines with J gene TRBJ2-5; no definite D call. The CDR3 is 12 residues long. V lost 6 bases to trimming and J lost 5 bases, with 11 bases between them. CDR1 and CDR2 (germline): SGHNT, YYREEE (reference sequence). The DNA for the CDR3 is TGTGCCAGCACCACCCCAGAGGAGACCCAGTACTTC. It codes for CASTTPEETQYF.

In its sample, this clonotype was seen a few times. This chain links TRBV18 with TRBJ2-1, with D possibly TRBD1 on 5 matching bases. Trimming shortened V by 3 bases and J by 5 bases, and 20 bases separated the two germline ends. The CDR3 extends over 17 amino acids. Looked up from germline, CDR1 is KGHSH and CDR2 is LQKENI. CDR3 nucleotides: TGTGCCAGCTCACCGAAAGTTGCAAGGGGCAAGAACAATGAGCAGTTCTTC. Translated, it gives CASSPKVARGKNNEQFF.

J is TRBJ1-1 and V is TRBV9; D remains ambiguous. Germline V gene data show CDR1 as SGDLS and CDR2 as YYNGEE. The CDR3 sequence is 14 residues long. Trimming left V 0 bases short and J 8 bases short, with 14 bases between. This chain's CDR3 is CASSVVSATTEAFF. CDR3 bases: TGTGCCAGCAGCGTAGTCAGCGCGACAACAGAAGCTTTCTTT.

The rearrangement uses TRBV15 and TRBJ1-2; D is undetermined. This CDR3 has 14 residues. Trimming removed 0 bases at V and 0 bases at J, with 5 bases between. Germline-derived CDR1 and CDR2 are LNHNV and YYDKDF (reference sequence). This chain's CDR3 is CATSRDQTNYGYTF. DNA for the CDR3: TGTGCCACCAGCAGAGATCAAACTAACTATGGCTACACCTTC. The variable domain in full, with the rest retrieved from reference TRBV15 and TRBJ1-2, is DAMVIQNPRYQVTQFGKPVTLSCSQTLNHNVMYWYQQKSSQAPKLLFHYYDKDFNNEADTPDNFQSRRPNTSFCFLDIRSPGLGDTAMYLCATSRDQTNYGYTFGSGTRLTVV.

Details on this clonotype: One end of the junction varies from germline; a read error may be responsible. The J gene is TRBJ1-6, the V gene TRBV30; D gene uncertain. This CDR3 has 14 amino acids. Germline assignment: CDR1 GTSNPN and CDR2 SVGIG (reference sequence). This CDR3 is CVWSVLRENSPLHF. DNA of the CDR3: TGTGTCTGGAGTGTATTACGGGAAAATTCACCCCTCCACTTT.

This clonotype was counted at least ten times. The chain has TRBV20-1 and TRBJ1-1, with D hard to call. The CDR3 has 18 residues. CDR1 and CDR2 (germline): DFQATT, SNEGSKA (reference sequence). Trimming cost V 6 bases and J 1 base, with 27 bases left between them. For the CDR3, the DNA is TGCAGTGCGCCCTCCGCCACCTCGACGGACCCCGAGAACACTGAAGCTTTCTTT. Protein sequence: CSAPSATSTDPENTEAFF.

The J gene is TRBJ2-1, the V gene TRBV20-1, with D maybe TRBD2 (5 bases). Trimming took off 7 bases at V and 4 bases at J, with 20 bases between the two ends. CDR1 DFQATT and CDR2 SNEGSKA come from the germline V gene (reference sequence). This CDR3 is built from 15 residues. The CDR3 loop is CSVPPTRALYNEQFF. The CDR3 coding sequence is TGCAGTGTTCCCCCAACTAGGGCTCTTTACAATGAGCAGTTCTTC.

The chain carries TRBV9 and TRBJ2-2; TRBD2 aligns across 10 bases. The V segment lost 0 bases and the J segment 4 bases; nucleotides outside the gene matches: 3. The CDR3 sequence is 16 residues long. Germline V gene sequence: CDR1 SGDLS, CDR2 YYNGEE. The DNA of the CDR3 is TGTGCCAGCAGCGTAGTAGCGGGGGGCCCCACCGGGGAGCTGTTTTTT. This encodes CASSVVAGGPTGELFF.

About this clonotype: A much larger clone is a single base away; this may be a read error. The rearrangement joins TRBV5-1 to TRBJ2-7, with unresolved D. Germline CDR1 reads SGHRS; CDR2 reads YFSETQ. The CDR3 is made up of 13 amino acids. CDR3 DNA sequence: TGCGCCAACAGCTTGGGTAGGCCCTACGAGCAGTACTTC. It codes for CANSLGRPYEQYF.

This chain joins TRBV2 and TRBJ2-3, with a weak D call TRBD1 (6 bases). CDR3 length equals 12 residues. V shed 2 bases and J shed 8 bases, with 8 bases lying between them. CDR1 and CDR2 from the germline V gene are SNHLY and FYNNEI. CDR3 nucleotide sequence: TGTGCCAGCAGTGAAATAGGGGGTACGCAGTATTTT. Protein sequence: CASSEIGGTQYF. Complete variable domain (other parts from reference TRBV2 and TRBJ2-3): EPEVTQTPSHQVTQMGQEVILRCVPISNHLYFYWYRQILGQKVEFLVSFYNNEISEKSEIFDDQFSVERPDGSNFTLKIRSTKLEDSAMYFCASSEIGGTQYFGPGTRLTVL.

With respect to this clonotype: A much larger clonotype is one base distant, so this may be a read error. The rearrangement links TRBV5-1 to TRBJ1-2; possible D gene TRBD1, 5 bases. The CDR3 sequence is 14 residues long. Germline V gene data show CDR1 as SGHRS and CDR2 as YFSETQ. Trimming removed 4 bases from V and 10 bases from J, with 20 bases in between. This CDR3 reads CASSIRETSSDYTF. The CDR3 coding sequence is TGCGCCAGCAGCATCAGGGAGACGTCGAGTGACTACACCTTC.

The rearrangement uses TRBV20-1 and TRBJ2-5, with TRBD2 identical over 7 bases. Looked up from germline, CDR1 is DFQATT and CDR2 is SNEGSKA (reference sequence). This CDR3 contains 13 residues. CDR3 sequence: CRNPSGTYNEQYF. CDR3 coding DNA: TGCAGAAACCCTAGCGGCACCTACAATGAGCAGTACTTC.

In this sample, this clonotype turned up many times. J is TRBJ2-7 and V is TRBV6-2 or TRBV6-3; 12 nucleotides align to TRBD1. CDR3 size: 14 residues. J was trimmed by 5 bases and V by 4 bases; bases with no gene match: 3. CDR1 MNHEY and CDR2 SVGEGT come from the germline V gene. In nucleotides, the CDR3 is TGTGCCAGCAGTTCCGGGACAGGGGGCCACGAGCAGTACTTC. Translating it yields CASSSGTGGHEQYF.

This clonotype was observed many times. The chain recombines TRBV5-1 with TRBJ1-2, with D possibly matching TRBD1 (5 bases). Germline CDR1 SGHRS, CDR2 YFSETQ. The CDR3 covers 14 residues. V lost 6 bases, J lost 4 bases, and 16 bases lay in between. The CDR3, as DNA: TGCGCCAGCACCGGGGACGGAGGAGTCTATGGCTACACCTTC. Its protein product is CASTGDGGVYGYTF.

The chain links TRBV15 to TRBJ1-4; D is perhaps TRBD1 (5 bases). The ends were cut back, 0 bases at V and 6 bases at J, with 11 bases in the middle. Per the germline V gene, CDR1 is LNHNV and CDR2 is YYDKDF (reference sequence). The CDR3 runs to 15 residues. CDR3 bases: TGTGCCACCAGCAGAGATCCGGGGCGCGATGAAAAACTGTTTTTT. This translates into CATSRDPGRDEKLFF.

This sequence joins TRBV5-1 and TRBJ2-7; 11 bases fit TRBD1. CDR1 is SGHRS, CDR2 YFSETQ, per germline. Germline trimming cut 3 bases from V and 5 bases from J; bases unmatched to any gene: 4. The CDR3 loop spans 14 amino acids. CDR3 amino acids: CASSWDRGDHEQYF. The CDR3, as DNA: TGCGCCAGCAGCTGGGACAGGGGGGACCACGAGCAGTACTTC.

The chain has TRBV5-1 and TRBJ1-2; 9 nucleotides line up with TRBD1. The CDR3 consists of 13 residues. The J segment lost 9 bases and the V segment lost 0 bases, leaving 3 bases of the junction unmatched. Germline V gene lookup returns CDR1 SGHRS and CDR2 YFSETQ. The CDR3 DNA reads TGCGCCAGCAGCTTGGTGGGACAGGGAAGCTACACCTTC. The encoded protein is CASSLVGQGSYTF. Full variable domain (remainder filled in from reference TRBV5-1 and TRBJ1-2): KAGVTQTPRYLIKTRGQQVTLSCSPISGHRSVSWYQQTPGQGLQFLFEYFSETQRNKGNFPGRFSGRQFSNSRSEMNVSTLELGDSALYLCASSLVGQGSYTFGSGTRLTVV.

The chain employs TRBV7-2 and TRBJ2-5; possible D gene TRBD2, 6 bases. The V gene lost 8 bases and the J gene lost 2 bases, with 12 bases spanning the gap. The CDR3 sequence is 13 residues long. Germline loops: CDR1 SGHTA, CDR2 FQGNSA. This CDR3 is CASRAGPQETQYF. The CDR3, as DNA: TGTGCCAGCCGAGCGGGCCCGCAAGAGACCCAGTACTTC.